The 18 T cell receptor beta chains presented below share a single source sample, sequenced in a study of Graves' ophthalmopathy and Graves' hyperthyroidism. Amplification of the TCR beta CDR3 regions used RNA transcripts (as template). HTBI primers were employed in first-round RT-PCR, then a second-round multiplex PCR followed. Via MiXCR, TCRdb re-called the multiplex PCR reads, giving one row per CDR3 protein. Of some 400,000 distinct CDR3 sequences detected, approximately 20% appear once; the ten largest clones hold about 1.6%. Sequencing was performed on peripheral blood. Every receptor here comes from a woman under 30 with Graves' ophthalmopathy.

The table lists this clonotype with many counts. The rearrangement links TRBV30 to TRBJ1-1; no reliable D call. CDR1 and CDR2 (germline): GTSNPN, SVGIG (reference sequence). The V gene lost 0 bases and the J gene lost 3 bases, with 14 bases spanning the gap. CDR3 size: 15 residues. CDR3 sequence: CAWSVFPFRHTEAFF. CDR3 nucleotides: TGTGCCTGGAGTGTGTTCCCCTTTAGGCACACTGAAGCTTTCTTT.

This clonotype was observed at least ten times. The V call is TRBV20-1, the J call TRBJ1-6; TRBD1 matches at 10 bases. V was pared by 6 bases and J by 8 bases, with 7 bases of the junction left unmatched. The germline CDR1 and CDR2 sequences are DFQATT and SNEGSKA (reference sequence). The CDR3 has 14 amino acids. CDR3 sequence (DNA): TGCAGTGCCCCCAGACAGGGGGCCGATTCACCCCTCCACTTT. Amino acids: CSAPRQGADSPLHF.

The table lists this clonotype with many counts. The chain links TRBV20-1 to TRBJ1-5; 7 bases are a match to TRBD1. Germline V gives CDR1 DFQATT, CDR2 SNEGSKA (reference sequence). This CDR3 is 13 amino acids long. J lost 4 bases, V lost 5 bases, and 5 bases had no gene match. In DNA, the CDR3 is TGCAGTGCTTCTACAGGGGAAAATCAGCCCCAGCATTTT. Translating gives CSASTGENQPQHF.

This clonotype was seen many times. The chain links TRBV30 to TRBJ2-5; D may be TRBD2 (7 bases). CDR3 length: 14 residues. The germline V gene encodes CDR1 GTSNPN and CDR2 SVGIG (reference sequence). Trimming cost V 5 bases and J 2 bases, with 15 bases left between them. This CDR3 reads CAWGLGGAQETQYF. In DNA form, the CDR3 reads TGTGCCTGGGGGCTGGGGGGGGCGCAAGAGACCCAGTACTTC.

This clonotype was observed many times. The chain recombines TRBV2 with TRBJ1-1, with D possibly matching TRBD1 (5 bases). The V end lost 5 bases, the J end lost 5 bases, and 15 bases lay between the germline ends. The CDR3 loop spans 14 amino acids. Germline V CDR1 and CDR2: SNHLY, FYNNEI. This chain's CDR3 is CASSSLGGDTEAFF. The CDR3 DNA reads TGTGCCAGCAGTTCCCTGGGGGGTGATACTGAAGCTTTCTTT.

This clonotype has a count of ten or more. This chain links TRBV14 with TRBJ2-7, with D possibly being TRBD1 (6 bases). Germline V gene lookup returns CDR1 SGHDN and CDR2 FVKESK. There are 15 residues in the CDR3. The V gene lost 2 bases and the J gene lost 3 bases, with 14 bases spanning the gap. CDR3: CASSQWDTPNYEQYF. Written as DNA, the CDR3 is TGTGCCAGCAGCCAATGGGACACGCCAAACTACGAGCAGTACTTC.

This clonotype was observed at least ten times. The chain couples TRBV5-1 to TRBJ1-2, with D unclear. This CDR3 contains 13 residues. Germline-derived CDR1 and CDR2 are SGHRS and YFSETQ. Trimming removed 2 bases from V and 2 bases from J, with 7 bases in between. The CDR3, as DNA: TGCGCCAGCAGCTTTTCGGAAAACTATGGCTACACCTTC. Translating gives CASSFSENYGYTF.

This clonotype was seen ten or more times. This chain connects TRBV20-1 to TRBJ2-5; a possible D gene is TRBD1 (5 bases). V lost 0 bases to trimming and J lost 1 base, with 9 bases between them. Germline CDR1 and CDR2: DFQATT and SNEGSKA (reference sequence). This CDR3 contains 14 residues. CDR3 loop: CSAREDTSQETQYF. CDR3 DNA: TGCAGTGCTAGAGAGGACACTTCCCAAGAGACCCAGTACTTC.

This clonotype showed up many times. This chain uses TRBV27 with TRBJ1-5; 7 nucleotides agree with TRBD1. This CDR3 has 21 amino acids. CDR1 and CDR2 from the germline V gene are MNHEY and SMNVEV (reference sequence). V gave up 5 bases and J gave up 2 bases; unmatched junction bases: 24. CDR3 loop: CASSLTPVKGALGLGNQPQHF. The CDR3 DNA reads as TGTGCCAGCAGTCTTACTCCCGTGAAGGGGGCACTTGGTTTGGGCAATCAGCCCCAGCATTTT.

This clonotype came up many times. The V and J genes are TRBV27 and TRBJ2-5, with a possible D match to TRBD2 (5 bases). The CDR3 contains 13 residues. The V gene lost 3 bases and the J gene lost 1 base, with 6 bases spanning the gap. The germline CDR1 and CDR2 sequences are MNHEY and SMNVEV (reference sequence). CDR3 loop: CASSFSGQETQYF. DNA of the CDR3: TGTGCCAGCAGTTTCAGCGGCCAAGAGACCCAGTACTTC.

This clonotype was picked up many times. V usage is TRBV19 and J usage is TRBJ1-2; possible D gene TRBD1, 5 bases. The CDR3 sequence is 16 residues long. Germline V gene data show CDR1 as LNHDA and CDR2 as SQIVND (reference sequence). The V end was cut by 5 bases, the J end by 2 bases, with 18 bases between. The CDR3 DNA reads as TGTGCCAGTAGTCGATCTCCCCTACGGGACAACTATGGCTACACCTTC. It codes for CASSRSPLRDNYGYTF.

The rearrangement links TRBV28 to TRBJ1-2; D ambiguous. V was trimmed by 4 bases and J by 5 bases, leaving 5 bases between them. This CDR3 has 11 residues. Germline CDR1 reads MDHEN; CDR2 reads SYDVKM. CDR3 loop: CASSSTYGYTF. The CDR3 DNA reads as TGTGCCAGCAGTTCAACTTATGGCTACACCTTC.

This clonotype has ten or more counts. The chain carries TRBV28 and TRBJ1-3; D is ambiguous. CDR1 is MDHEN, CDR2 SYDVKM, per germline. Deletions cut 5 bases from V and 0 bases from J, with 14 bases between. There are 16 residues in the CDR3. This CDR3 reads CASSPQNPFSGNTIYF. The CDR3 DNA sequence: TGTGCCAGCAGTCCTCAGAACCCATTCTCTGGAAACACCATATATTTT.

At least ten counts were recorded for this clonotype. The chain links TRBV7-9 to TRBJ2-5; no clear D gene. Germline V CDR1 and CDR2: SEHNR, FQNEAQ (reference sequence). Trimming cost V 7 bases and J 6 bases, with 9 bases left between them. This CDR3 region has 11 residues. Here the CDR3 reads CASTQGKTQYF. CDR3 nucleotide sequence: TGTGCCAGCACCCAAGGGAAGACCCAGTACTTC.

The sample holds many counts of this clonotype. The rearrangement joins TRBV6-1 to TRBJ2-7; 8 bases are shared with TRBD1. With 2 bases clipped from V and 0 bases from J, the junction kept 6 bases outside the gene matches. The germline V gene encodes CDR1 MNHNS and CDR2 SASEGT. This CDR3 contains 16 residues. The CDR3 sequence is CASSERLGQGSYEQYF. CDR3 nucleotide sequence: TGTGCCAGCAGTGAACGTCTTGGACAGGGCTCCTACGAGCAGTACTTC.

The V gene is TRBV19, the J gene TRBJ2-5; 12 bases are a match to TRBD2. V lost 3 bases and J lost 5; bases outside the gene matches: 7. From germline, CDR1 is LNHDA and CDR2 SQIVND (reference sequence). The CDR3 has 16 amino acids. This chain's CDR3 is CASSIRLAGGYETQYF. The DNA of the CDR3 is TGTGCCAGTAGTATCCGGCTAGCGGGAGGGTATGAGACCCAGTACTTC.

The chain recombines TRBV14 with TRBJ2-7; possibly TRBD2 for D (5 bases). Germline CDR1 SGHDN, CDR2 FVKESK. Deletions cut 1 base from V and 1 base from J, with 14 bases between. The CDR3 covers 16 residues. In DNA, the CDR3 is TGTGCCAGCAGCCAAGTAACCCTCGGCGGGTCCTACGAGCAGTACTTC. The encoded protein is CASSQVTLGGSYEQYF.

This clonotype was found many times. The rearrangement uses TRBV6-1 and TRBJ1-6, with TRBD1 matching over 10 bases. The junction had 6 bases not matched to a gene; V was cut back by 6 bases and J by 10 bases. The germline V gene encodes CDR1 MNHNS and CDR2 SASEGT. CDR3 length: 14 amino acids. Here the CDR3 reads CASRTGTGDSPLHF. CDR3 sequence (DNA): TGTGCCAGCAGAACCGGGACAGGGGACTCACCCCTCCACTTT.